There are many counts of the clone carrying this TCR beta chain. The CDR3 has 15 residues. Germline CDR1 is DFQATT and CDR2 is SNEGSKA (reference sequence). V dropped 2 bases and J dropped 1; count of bases not matched to a gene: 2. The data belong to a study of T-cell reconstitution after alpha-beta-depleted transplantation in children. As it was prepared, the TCRbeta library received unique molecular identifiers. TCRdb re-derived calls from the PCR reads in MiXCR, one entry per CDR3 protein. Of 500,000 to 750,000 distinct CDR3 sequences listed, around 13% are singletons. This clonotype was sampled from a male patient aged 10-17 years who had a stem cell transplant for acute myeloid leukemia, so the T cells may come from the graft donor. V is TRBV20-1 and J is TRBJ2-3, with 11 positions matching TRBD2. The material sequenced was PBMCs, mostly from graft donor cells, taken 360 days after TCRalphabeta/CD19-depleted stem cell transplant. The CDR3 here is CSARLAGGGTDTQYF. The CDR3 DNA sequence: TGCAGTGCTAGATTAGCGGGAGGGGGCACAGATACGCAGTATTTT.